The rows below give T cell receptor beta chains drawn from one sample of a study of response to subunit inactivated influenza vaccine. One entry per CDR3 protein results from TCRdb running MiXCR on the RT-PCR reads. The repertoire holds about 780,000 distinct CDR3 sequences, with less than 20% as singletons. Source: PBMCs from blood, taken roughly 5 days after vaccination. The receptor source for this set is a man in his fifties who received an inactivated influenza vaccine. The CDR3 runs from the conserved cysteine through the conserved F or W. The D gene is left open where the match is weak. Clone size is shown for a subset of rows, as once, few, many or a class of expanded clone.

cdr3_length d_call j_call v_call clone_size cdr3_aa cdr3_nt
11 TRBD2 TRBJ2-1 TRBV27 - CASHRGGLQFF TGTGCCAGCCATCGGGGGGGGTTACAGTTCTTC
16 - TRBJ1-1 TRBV28 - CASSTRFMGGLPEAFF TGTGCCAGCAGTACTCGATTTATGGGGGGCTTGCCTGAAGCTTTCTTT
13 - TRBJ2-5 TRBV28 - CASSRGLWETQYF TGTGCCAGCAGTCGCGGGCTGTGGGAGACCCAGTACTTC
15 - TRBJ2-7 TRBV12-3/TRBV12-4 - CASSPQRGTSYEQYF TGTGCCAGCAGTCCTCAACGAGGCACCTCCTACGAGCAGTACTTC
14 - TRBJ1-4 TRBV20-1 many CSARGGYGNEKLFF TGCAGTGCTAGAGGAGGCTACGGTAATGAAAAACTGTTTTTT
12 - TRBJ1-2 TRBV6-1 few CASSETWGGYTF TGTGCCAGCAGTGAAACCTGGGGTGGCTACACCTTC
16 - TRBJ1-2 TRBV14 - CASSRTGKVTNYGYTF TGTGCCAGCAGCCGCACCGGAAAGGTTACTAACTATGGCTACACCTTC
12 TRBD1 TRBJ2-1 TRBV5-5 - CASKKPMDRSIF TGTGCCAGCAAGAAGCCGATGGACAGGTCAATCTTC
14 - TRBJ2-7 TRBV12-3/TRBV12-4 - CASSPVAHGMEQYF TGTGCCAGCAGTCCAGTGGCTCATGGGATGGAGCAGTACTTC
16 - TRBJ2-3 TRBV12-3/TRBV12-4 - CASSLALYAGTDTQYF TGTGCCAGCAGTTTGGCATTGTACGCGGGGACAGATACGCAGTATTTT
14 TRBD1 TRBJ2-7 TRBV20-1 - CSAKTGTGIYEQYF TGCAGTGCCAAAACCGGGACAGGGATCTACGAGCAGTACTTC
18 - TRBJ2-2 TRBV3-1 few CASSQVLMLGAGTGELFF TGTGCCAGCAGCCAAGTACTCATGCTGGGGGCAGGCACCGGGGAGCTGTTTTTT
16 - TRBJ2-3 TRBV7-2 few CASSLAGRGTTDTQYF TGTGCCAGCAGCTTAGCTGGTCGCGGCACCACAGATACGCAGTATTTT
15 TRBD1 TRBJ1-1 TRBV12-3/TRBV12-4 few CASGVGQGGYTEAFF TGTGCCAGCGGCGTAGGACAGGGAGGGTACACTGAAGCTTTCTTT
16 - TRBJ2-5 TRBV4-3 - CASSQDTDTARETQYF TGCGCCAGCAGCCAAGATACGGATACAGCTCGGGAGACCCAGTACTTC
14 - TRBJ2-7 TRBV5-5 few CASRPDPGPYEQYF TGTGCCAGCAGGCCCGACCCAGGTCCCTACGAGCAGTACTTC
16 TRBD1 TRBJ2-7 TRBV6-1 - CASRPQDRGRTYEQYF TGTGCCAGCAGACCCCAAGACAGGGGGCGGACCTACGAGCAGTACTTC
13 - TRBJ2-3 TRBV5-6 - CASSWVTPDTQYF TGTGCCAGCAGCTGGGTCACCCCGGATACGCAGTATTTT
16 - TRBJ1-5 TRBV6-2/TRBV6-3 - CASSYLGAFGNQPQHF TGTGCCAGCAGTTACCTCGGGGCTTTCGGCAATCAGCCCCAGCATTTT
14 - TRBJ2-1 TRBV6-2/TRBV6-3 - CASKRWGRDNEQFF TGTGCCAGCAAGCGGTGGGGGCGGGACAATGAGCAGTTCTTC
14 - TRBJ2-7 TRBV6-1 - CASQGPLTGYEQYF TGTGCCAGCCAGGGACCCCTAACCGGATACGAGCAGTACTTC
14 - TRBJ1-2 TRBV18 few CASVPSQTNYGYTF TGTGCCAGCGTCCCTTCCCAAACCAACTATGGCTACACCTTC
14 - TRBJ2-7 TRBV10-3 - CAISARDTTYEQYF TGTGCCATCAGTGCCCGGGACACTACCTACGAGCAGTACTTC
16 TRBD2 TRBJ2-5 TRBV18 few CASSSRLAGGQETQYF TGTGCCAGCTCATCAAGACTAGCGGGGGGCCAAGAGACCCAGTACTTC
16 - TRBJ1-5 TRBV4-2 few CASSQEGGDGNQPQHF TGTGCCAGCAGCCAAGAAGGGGGGGATGGCAATCAGCCCCAGCATTTT
12 - TRBJ2-3 TRBV6-2/TRBV6-3 few CASSYRRDTQYF TGTGCCAGCAGTTACCGTCGAGATACGCAGTATTTT
13 - TRBJ1-1 TRBV29-1 many CSVERGLNTEAFF TGCAGCGTTGAACGGGGGCTAAACACTGAAGCTTTCTTT
14 - TRBJ1-6 TRBV4-3 - CASSPLPGNSPLHF TGCGCCAGCAGCCCGCTACCGGGAAATTCACCCCTCCACTTT
14 - TRBJ1-1 TRBV27 - CASSFSRWHTEAFF TGTGCCAGCAGTTTTTCAAGGTGGCACACTGAAGCTTTCTTT
13 - TRBJ2-5 TRBV29-1 - CSVEGKDARTQYF TGCAGCGTTGAAGGGAAAGACGCAAGAACCCAGTACTTC
14 - TRBJ2-5 TRBV20-1 many CSARDYELGETQYF TGCAGTGCTAGAGATTATGAGTTGGGGGAGACCCAGTACTTC
19 TRBD2 TRBJ2-4 TRBV11-1 few CASSLGVAGGFSDKNIQYF TGTGCCAGCAGCTTAGGAGTAGCGGGGGGCTTCTCGGACAAAAACATTCAGTACTTC